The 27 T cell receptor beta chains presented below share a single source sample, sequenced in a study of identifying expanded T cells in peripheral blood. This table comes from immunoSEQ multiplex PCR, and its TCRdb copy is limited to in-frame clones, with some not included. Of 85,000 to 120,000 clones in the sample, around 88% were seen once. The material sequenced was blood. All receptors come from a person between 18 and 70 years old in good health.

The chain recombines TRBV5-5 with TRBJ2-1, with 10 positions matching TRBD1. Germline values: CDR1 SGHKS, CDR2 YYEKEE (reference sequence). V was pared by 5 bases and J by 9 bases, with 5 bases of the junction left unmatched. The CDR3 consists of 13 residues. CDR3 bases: TGTGCCAGCAGTTGGGACAGGGGCACTGAGCAGTTCTTC. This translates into CASSWDRGTEQFF.

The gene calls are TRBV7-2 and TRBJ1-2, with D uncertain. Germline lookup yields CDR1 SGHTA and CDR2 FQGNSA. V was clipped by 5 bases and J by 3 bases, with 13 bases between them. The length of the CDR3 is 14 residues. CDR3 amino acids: CASSPAGVDYGYTF. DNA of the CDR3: TGTGCCAGCAGCCCCGCCGGGGTGGACTATGGCTACACCTTC.

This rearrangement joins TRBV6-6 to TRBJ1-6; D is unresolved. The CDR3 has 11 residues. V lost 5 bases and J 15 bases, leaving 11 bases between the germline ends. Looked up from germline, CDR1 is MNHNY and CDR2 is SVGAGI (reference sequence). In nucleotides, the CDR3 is TGTGCCAGCAGTGACCGGGTTCACCTCCACTTT. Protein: CASSDRVHLHF.

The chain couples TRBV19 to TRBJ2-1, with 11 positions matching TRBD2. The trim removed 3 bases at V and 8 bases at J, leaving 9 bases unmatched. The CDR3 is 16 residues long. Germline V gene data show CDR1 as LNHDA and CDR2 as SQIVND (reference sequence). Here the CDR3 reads CASSIQVTSGTDEQFF. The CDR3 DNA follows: TGTGCCAGTAGTATCCAGGTGACTAGCGGGACTGATGAGCAGTTCTTC.

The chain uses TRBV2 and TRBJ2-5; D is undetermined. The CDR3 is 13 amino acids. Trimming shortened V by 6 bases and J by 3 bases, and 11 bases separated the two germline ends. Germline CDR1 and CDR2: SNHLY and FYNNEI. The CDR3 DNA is TGTGCCAGCAGCCAAGACTGGAAAGAGACCCAGTACTTC. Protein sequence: CASSQDWKETQYF.

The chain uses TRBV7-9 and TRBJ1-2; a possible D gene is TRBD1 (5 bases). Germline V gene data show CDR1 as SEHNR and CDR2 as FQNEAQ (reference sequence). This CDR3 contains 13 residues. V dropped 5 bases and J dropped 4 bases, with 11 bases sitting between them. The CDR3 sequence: CASSPAGGYGYTF. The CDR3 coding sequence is TGTGCCAGCAGCCCGGCGGGGGGCTATGGCTACACCTTC. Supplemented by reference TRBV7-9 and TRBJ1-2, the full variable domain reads DTGVSQNPRHKITKRGQNVTFRCDPISEHNRLYWYRQTLGQGPEFLTYFQNEAQLEKSRLLSDRFSAERPKGSFSTLEIQRTEQGDSAMYLCASSPAGGYGYTFGSGTRLTVV.

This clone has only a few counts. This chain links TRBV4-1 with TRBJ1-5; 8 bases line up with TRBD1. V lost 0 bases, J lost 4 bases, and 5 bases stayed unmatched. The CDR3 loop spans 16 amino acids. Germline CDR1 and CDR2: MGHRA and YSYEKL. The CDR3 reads CASSQDDRGLNQPQHF. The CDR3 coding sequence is TGCGCCAGCAGCCAAGATGACAGGGGACTTAATCAGCCCCAGCATTTT.

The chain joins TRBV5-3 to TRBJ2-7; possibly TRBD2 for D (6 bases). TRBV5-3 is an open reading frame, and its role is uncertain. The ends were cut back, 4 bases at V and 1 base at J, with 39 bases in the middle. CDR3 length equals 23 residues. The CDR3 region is CARSRMGQEGRGSEGHGSYEQYF. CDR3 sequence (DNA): TGTGCCAGAAGCCGCATGGGGCAGGAAGGTCGGGGGAGCGAAGGTCATGGGTCCTACGAGCAGTACTTC.

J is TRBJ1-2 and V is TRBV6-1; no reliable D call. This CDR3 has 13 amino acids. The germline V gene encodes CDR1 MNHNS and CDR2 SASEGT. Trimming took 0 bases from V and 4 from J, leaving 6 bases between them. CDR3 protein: CASSEAGFYGYTF. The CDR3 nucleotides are TGTGCCAGCAGTGAAGCTGGGTTCTATGGCTACACCTTC.

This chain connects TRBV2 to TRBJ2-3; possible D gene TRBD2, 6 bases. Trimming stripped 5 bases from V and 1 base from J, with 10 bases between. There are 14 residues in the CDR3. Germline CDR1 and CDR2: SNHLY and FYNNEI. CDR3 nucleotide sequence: TGTGCCAGCAGTTGGGCGGGACGCACAGATACGCAGTATTTT. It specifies CASSWAGRTDTQYF.

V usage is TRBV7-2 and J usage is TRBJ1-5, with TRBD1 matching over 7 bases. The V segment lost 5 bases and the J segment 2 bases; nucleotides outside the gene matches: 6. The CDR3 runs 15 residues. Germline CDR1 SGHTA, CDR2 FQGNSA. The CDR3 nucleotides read TGTGCCAGCAGCATCCGGACAGGCGGCAATCAGCCCCAGCATTTT. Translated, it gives CASSIRTGGNQPQHF.

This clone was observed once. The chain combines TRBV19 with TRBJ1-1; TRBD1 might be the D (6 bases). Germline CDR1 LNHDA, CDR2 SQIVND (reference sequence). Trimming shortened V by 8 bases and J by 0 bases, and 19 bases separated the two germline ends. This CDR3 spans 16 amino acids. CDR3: CASAGQSKFMNTEAFF. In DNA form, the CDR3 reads TGTGCCAGTGCTGGACAGTCAAAATTCATGAACACTGAAGCTTTCTTT.

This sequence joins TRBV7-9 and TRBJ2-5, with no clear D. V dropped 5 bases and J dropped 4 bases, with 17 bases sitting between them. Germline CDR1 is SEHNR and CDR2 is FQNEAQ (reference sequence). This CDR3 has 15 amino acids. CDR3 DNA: TGTGCCAGCAGCCCCCGCATGGGGTCGGGAGAGACCCAGTACTTC. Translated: CASSPRMGSGETQYF. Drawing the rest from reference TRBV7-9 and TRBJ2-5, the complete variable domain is DTGVSQNPRHKITKRGQNVTFRCDPISEHNRLYWYRQTLGQGPEFLTYFQNEAQLEKSRLLSDRFSAERPKGSFSTLEIQRTEQGDSAMYLCASSPRMGSGETQYFGPGTRLLVL.

In nucleotides, the CDR3 is TGTGCCAGCAGCTTTTTAGGCCTGAACACTGAAGCTTTCTTT. Amino acid sequence: CASSFLGLNTEAFF. The chain employs TRBV7-2 and TRBJ1-1; D gene uncertain. This CDR3 comprises 14 residues. V was shortened by 3 bases and J by 0 bases, with 8 bases between the two germline ends. CDR1 and CDR2 (germline): SGHTA, FQGNSA.

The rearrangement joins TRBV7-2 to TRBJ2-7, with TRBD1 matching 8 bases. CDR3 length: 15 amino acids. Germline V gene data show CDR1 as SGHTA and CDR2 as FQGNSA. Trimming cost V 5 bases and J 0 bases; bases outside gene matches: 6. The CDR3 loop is CASSPGQGASYEQYF. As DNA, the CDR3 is TGTGCCAGCAGCCCCGGACAGGGTGCCTCCTACGAGCAGTACTTC.

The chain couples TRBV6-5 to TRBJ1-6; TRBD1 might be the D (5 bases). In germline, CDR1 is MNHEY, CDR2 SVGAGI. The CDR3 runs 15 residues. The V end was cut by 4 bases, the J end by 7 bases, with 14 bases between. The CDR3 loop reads CASSFTETANSPLHF. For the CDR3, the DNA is TGTGCCAGCAGTTTCACGGAGACAGCGAATTCACCCCTCCACTTT.

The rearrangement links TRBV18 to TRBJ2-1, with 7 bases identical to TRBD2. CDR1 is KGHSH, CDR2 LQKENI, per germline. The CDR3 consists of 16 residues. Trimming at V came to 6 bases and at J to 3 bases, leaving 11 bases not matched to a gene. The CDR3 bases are TGTGCCAGCTCTCTCACGGATGGGAGGGACTACAATGAGCAGTTCTTC. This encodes CASSLTDGRDYNEQFF.

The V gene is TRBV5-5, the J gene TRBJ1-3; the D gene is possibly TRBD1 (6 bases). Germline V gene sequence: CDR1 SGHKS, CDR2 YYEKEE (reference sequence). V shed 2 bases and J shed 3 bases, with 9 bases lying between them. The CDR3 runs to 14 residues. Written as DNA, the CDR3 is TGTGCCAGCAGCTTACAGGGTTTTGGAAACACCATATATTTT. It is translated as CASSLQGFGNTIYF.

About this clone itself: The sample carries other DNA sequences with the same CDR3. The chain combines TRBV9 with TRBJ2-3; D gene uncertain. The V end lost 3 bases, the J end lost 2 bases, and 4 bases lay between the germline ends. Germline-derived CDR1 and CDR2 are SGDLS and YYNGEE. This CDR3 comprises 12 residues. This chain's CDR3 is CASSEFTDTQYF. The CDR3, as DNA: TGTGCCAGCAGCGAATTCACAGATACGCAGTATTTT.

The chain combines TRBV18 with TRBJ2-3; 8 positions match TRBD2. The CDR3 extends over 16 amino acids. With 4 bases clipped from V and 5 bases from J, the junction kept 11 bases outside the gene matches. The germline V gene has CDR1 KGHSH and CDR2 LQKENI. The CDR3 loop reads CASSLLSGSDGDTQYF. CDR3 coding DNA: TGTGCCAGCTCACTGTTGAGCGGGAGTGATGGAGATACGCAGTATTTT.

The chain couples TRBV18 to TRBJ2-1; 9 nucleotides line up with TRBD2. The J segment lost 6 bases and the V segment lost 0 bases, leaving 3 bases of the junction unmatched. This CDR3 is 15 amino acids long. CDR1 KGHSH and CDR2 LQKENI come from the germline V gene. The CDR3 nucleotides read TGTGCCAGCTCACCACCCAGCGGGGGGATCAATGAGCAGTTCTTC. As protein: CASSPPSGGINEQFF.

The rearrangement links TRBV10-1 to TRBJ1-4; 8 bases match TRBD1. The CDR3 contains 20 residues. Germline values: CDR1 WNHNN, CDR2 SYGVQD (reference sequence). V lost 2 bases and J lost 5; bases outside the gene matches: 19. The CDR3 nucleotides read TGCGCCAGCAGTGAGCCGGTGTGGTATGGGCCCCGGACAGGGAATGAAAAACTGTTTTTT. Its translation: CASSEPVWYGPRTGNEKLFF.

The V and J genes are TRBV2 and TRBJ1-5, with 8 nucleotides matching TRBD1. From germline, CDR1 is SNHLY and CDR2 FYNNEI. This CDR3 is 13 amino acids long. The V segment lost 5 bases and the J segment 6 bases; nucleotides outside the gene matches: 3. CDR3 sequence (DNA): TGTGCCAGCAGTACGACAGGGGTTCAGCCCCAGCATTTT. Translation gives CASSTTGVQPQHF. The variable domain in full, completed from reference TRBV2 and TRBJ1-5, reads EPEVTQTPSHQVTQMGQEVILRCVPISNHLYFYWYRQILGQKVEFLVSFYNNEISEKSEIFDDQFSVERPDGSNFTLKIRSTKLEDSAMYFCASSTTGVQPQHFGDGTRLSIL.

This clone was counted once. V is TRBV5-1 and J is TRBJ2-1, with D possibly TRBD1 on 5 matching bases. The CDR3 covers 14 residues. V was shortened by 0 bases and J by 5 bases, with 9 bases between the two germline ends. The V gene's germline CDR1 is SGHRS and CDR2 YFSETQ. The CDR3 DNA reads TGCGCCAGCAGCTTGGCCTTGGGGCACAATGAGCAGTTCTTC. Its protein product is CASSLALGHNEQFF.

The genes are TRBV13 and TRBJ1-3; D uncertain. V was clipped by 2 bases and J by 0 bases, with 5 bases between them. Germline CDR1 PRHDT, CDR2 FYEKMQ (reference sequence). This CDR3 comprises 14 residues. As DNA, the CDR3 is TGTGCCAGCAGCTTAAGGAGCTCTGGAAACACCATATATTTT. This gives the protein CASSLRSSGNTIYF.

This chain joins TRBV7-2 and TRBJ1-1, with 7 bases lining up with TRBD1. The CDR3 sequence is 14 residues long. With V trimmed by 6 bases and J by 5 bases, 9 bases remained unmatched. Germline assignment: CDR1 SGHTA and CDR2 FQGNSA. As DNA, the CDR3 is TGTGCCAGCAGTCCCGGGGCAGGGGGAACTGAAGCTTTCTTT. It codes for CASSPGAGGTEAFF.

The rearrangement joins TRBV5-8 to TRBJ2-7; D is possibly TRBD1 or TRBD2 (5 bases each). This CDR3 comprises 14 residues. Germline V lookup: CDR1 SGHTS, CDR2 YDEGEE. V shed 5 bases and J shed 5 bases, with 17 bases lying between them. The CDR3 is CASRSRDRDHEQYF. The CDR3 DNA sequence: TGTGCCAGCAGATCCCGGGACCGGGACCACGAGCAGTACTTC.